This is a list of T cell receptor beta chains from one sample in a study of blood T cell repertoires in COVID-19. TCRdb's copy holds only in-frame clones and misses some; the assay was immunoSEQ multiplex PCR. Of under 300,000 clones listed, about 91% were seen once; the top ten hold about 2.3%. Sequenced material: PBMCs or T cells enriched from blood (not recorded which). The receptors were gathered from a middle-aged woman with acute COVID-19. Each CDR3 is given with its conserved first and last residue. D genes are given only for firm matches. Part of the rows lack a size; the others show once, few, many or a class for expanded clones.

J gene,clone size,V gene,D gene,CDR3 protein,CDR3 DNA
TRBJ2-1,NA,TRBV3-1/TRBV3-2,NA,CASSQERRTKFF,TGTGCCAGCAGCCAAGAAAGGCGGACTAAGTTCTTC
TRBJ2-2,NA,TRBV24-1,TRBD2,CAASTRTSGTGELFF,TGTGCCGCCAGCACCCGGACTAGCGGCACCGGGGAGCTGTTTTTT
TRBJ1-4,NA,TRBV18,NA,CASSPPGGTNEKLFF,TGTGCCAGCTCACCACCTGGAGGGACCAATGAAAAACTGTTTTTT
TRBJ1-1,NA,TRBV19,TRBD1,CASSVGQLLSGTEAFF,TGTGCCAGTAGTGTGGGACAGCTACTGTCTGGGACTGAAGCTTTCTTT
TRBJ1-1,once,TRBV4-1,NA,CASSRREGTEAFF,TGCGCCAGCAGCCGGCGGGAGGGCACTGAAGCTTTCTTT
TRBJ2-2,NA,TRBV11-2,NA,CASSYPRGAGNTGELFF,TGTGCCAGCAGCTACCCTAGGGGAGCGGGGAACACCGGGGAGCTGTTTTTT
TRBJ2-3,NA,TRBV7-8,NA,CASSLLGGADTQYF,TGTGCCAGCAGCTTGCTAGGGGGTGCAGATACGCAGTATTTT
TRBJ1-3,NA,TRBV29-1,NA,CSVRLGIGNTIYF,TGCAGCGTTCGCCTCGGGATAGGAAACACCATATATTTT
TRBJ1-4,NA,TRBV7-2,NA,CASSLEFLNEKLFF,TGTGCCAGCAGCTTAGAATTCCTTAATGAAAAACTGTTTTTT
TRBJ2-1,NA,TRBV19,TRBD2,CASSVEGSGTYNEQFF,TGTGCCAGTAGCGTTGAGGGTAGCGGGACCTACAATGAGCAGTTCTTC
TRBJ2-5,NA,TRBV5-1,NA,CASSSPGMETQYF,TGCGCCAGCAGCTCACCCGGGATGGAGACCCAGTACTTC
TRBJ1-1,few,TRBV3-1/TRBV3-2,NA,CASSRTVNTEAFF,TGTGCCAGCAGCCGGACAGTTAACACTGAAGCTTTCTTT
TRBJ1-2,NA,TRBV7-2,TRBD1,CASSLDRGVRGYGYTF,TGTGCCAGCAGCTTAGACAGGGGGGTGCGAGGCTATGGCTACACCTTC
TRBJ1-2,NA,TRBV7-2,NA,CASSLGLAWGYGYTF,TGTGCCAGCAGCTTAGGGCTAGCCTGGGGCTATGGCTACACCTTC
TRBJ1-5,NA,TRBV2,NA,CASSELYRQGNQPQHF,TGTGCCAGCAGTGAACTCTATAGGCAGGGGAATCAGCCCCAGCATTTT
TRBJ1-1,NA,TRBV27,NA,CASSSDRNTEAFF,TGTGCCAGCAGTTCGGACAGGAACACTGAAGCTTTCTTT
TRBJ2-5,NA,TRBV18,NA,CASSPGRGYQETQYF,TGTGCCAGCTCACCAGGGAGGGGGTACCAAGAGACCCAGTACTTC
TRBJ2-7,NA,TRBV7-9,TRBD1,CASSSPGQGAYEQYF,TGTGCCAGCAGCTCCCCGGGACAGGGGGCTTACGAGCAGTACTTC
TRBJ1-2,NA,TRBV28,NA,CASSSSFPQSYGYTF,TGTGCCAGCAGTTCCAGTTTCCCTCAAAGCTATGGCTACACCTTC
TRBJ2-3,NA,TRBV10-1,NA,CASSDTVLTDTQYF,TGCGCCAGCAGTGATACGGTATTAACAGATACGCAGTATTTT
TRBJ1-2,NA,TRBV5-6,NA,CASRQTGNQDGYTF,TGTGCCAGCAGACAGACGGGGAATCAGGATGGCTACACCTTC
TRBJ1-1,NA,TRBV10-2,NA,CASRAGPLGTEAFF,TGCGCCTCCAGAGCGGGGCCCTTAGGAACTGAAGCTTTCTTT
TRBJ2-1,NA,TRBV5-1,NA,CASSRGQQIYNEQFF,TGCGCCAGCAGCCGTGGACAGCAGATCTACAATGAGCAGTTCTTC
TRBJ1-1,NA,TRBV5-1,NA,CASSFGDKTEAFF,TGCGCCAGCAGCTTCGGGGATAAGACTGAAGCTTTCTTT
TRBJ1-6,NA,TRBV7-2,NA,CASSLDAGGDSPLHF,TGTGCCAGCAGCTTAGACGCGGGTGGGGATTCACCCCTCCACTTT
TRBJ1-2,NA,TRBV10-2,NA,CASSEGSGYTF,TGCGCCAGCAGTGAGGGGAGTGGCTACACCTTC
TRBJ2-1,NA,TRBV19,NA,CASNKGTNHNEQFF,TGTGCCAGTAATAAGGGGACAAACCACAATGAGCAGTTCTTC
TRBJ1-2,NA,TRBV21-1,NA,CASSKEETDLFCVDYTF,TGTGCCAGCAGCAAAGAGGAGACAGACCTATTCTGTGTAGACTACACCTTC
TRBJ2-3,NA,TRBV6-4,TRBD2,CASSESAGRADTQYF,TGTGCCAGCAGTGAATCGGCGGGGAGGGCAGATACGCAGTATTTT
TRBJ2-3,NA,TRBV7-2,TRBD2,CASSLQAGFTDTQYF,TGTGCCAGCAGCTTACAAGCGGGGTTCACAGATACGCAGTATTTT
TRBJ2-5,NA,TRBV5-1,NA,CASSLNYRETQYF,TGCGCCAGCAGCTTGAATTATCGAGAGACCCAGTACTTC
TRBJ2-3,NA,TRBV9,TRBD2,CARSLRWGGDSSTDTQYF,TGTGCCCGCAGCCTCCGATGGGGGGGGGATTCTAGCACAGATACGCAGTATTTT
TRBJ2-7,NA,TRBV4-1,NA,CASSRTTGLSYEQYF,TGCGCCAGCAGCCGAACGACAGGCCTCTCCTACGAGCAGTACTTC
TRBJ2-1,once,TRBV14,TRBD2,CASSQIAGLLLNEQFF,TGTGCCAGCAGCCAAATAGCGGGACTACTACTCAATGAGCAGTTCTTC
TRBJ1-5,NA,TRBV30,NA,CAWSAASGGSGQPQHF,TGTGCCTGGAGTGCCGCCTCGGGGGGGAGCGGGCAGCCCCAGCATTTT